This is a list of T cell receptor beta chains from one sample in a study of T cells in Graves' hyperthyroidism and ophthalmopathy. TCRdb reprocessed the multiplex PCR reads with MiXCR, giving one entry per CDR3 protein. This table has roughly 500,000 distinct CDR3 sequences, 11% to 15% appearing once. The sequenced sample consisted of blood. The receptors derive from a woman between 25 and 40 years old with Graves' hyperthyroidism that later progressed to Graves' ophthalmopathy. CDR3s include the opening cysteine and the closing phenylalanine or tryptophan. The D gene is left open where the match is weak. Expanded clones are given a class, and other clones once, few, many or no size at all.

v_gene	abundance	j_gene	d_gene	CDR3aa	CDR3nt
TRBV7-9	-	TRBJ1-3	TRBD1	CASSLEDGLGQAGNTIYF	TGTGCCAGCAGCTTAGAAGACGGACTGGGACAGGCTGGAAACACCATATATTTT
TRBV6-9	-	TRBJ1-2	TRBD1	CASSFRQGEDGYTF	TGTGCCAGCAGTTTCCGACAGGGGGAGGACGGCTACACCTTC
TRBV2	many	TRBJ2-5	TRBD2	CAREGWETQYF	TGTGCGAGGGAGGGGTGGGAGACCCAGTACTTC
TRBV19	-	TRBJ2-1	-	CASRGVGPGQFF	TGTGCCAGTAGAGGGGTGGGCCCCGGGCAGTTCTTC
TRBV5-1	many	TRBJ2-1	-	CASSLEASYHSYNEQFF	TGCGCCAGCAGCTTGGAGGCTAGCTATCATTCCTACAATGAGCAGTTCTTC
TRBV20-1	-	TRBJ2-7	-	CSARLNEQYF	TGCAGTGCCCGCCTGAACGAGCAGTACTTC
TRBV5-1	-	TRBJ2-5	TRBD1	CASSIARDSLQETQYF	TGCGCCAGCAGCATCGCGAGGGACAGTTTACAAGAGACCCAGTACTTC
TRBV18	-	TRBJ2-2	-	CASSRPDSLTGELFF	TGTGCCAGCTCACGGCCGGACAGCCTGACCGGGGAGCTGTTTTTT
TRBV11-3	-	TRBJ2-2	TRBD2	CASGTIGGRSGELFF	TGTGCCAGCGGAACGATCGGCGGGAGGAGTGGGGAGCTGTTTTTT
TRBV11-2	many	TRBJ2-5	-	CASSPGGAGGETQYF	TGTGCCAGCAGCCCCGGTGGGGCAGGAGGAGAGACCCAGTACTTC
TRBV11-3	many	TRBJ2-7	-	CASSKDIEQYF	TGTGCCAGCAGCAAGGATATAGAGCAGTACTTC
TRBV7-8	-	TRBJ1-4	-	CASSLGARDELFF	TGTGCCAGCAGCTTAGGGGCCCGAGATGAACTGTTTTTT
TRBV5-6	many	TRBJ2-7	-	CASSSRTRGYEQYF	TGTGCCAGCAGCTCACGGACCCGAGGCTACGAGCAGTACTTC
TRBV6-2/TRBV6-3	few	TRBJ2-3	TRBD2	CASSYPSTSGRATDTQYF	TGTGCCAGCAGTTACCCCTCTACTAGCGGGAGGGCCACAGATACGCAGTATTTT
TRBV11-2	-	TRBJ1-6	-	CASSLARNSPLHF	TGTGCCAGCAGCTTAGCCAGGAATTCACCCCTCCACTTT
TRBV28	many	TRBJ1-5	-	CASSLRQPYSNQPQHF	TGTGCCAGCAGTTTACGGCAGCCCTATAGCAATCAGCCCCAGCATTTT
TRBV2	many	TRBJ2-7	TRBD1	CASAGGWYEQYF	TGTGCCAGCGCAGGGGGCTGGTACGAGCAGTACTTC
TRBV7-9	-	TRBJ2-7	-	CASSLEGHRYEQYF	TGTGCCAGCAGCTTAGAGGGACACCGCTACGAGCAGTACTTC
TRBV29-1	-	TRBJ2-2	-	CSVDSPVGSPNTGELFF	TGCAGCGTTGACTCCCCAGTGGGGAGTCCCAACACCGGGGAGCTGTTTTTT
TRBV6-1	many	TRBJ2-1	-	CASSQSSSYNEQFF	TGTGCCAGCAGTCAGTCTAGCTCCTACAATGAGCAGTTCTTC
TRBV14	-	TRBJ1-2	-	CASSQEAGYSAYGYTF	TGTGCCAGCAGCCAAGAGGCAGGGTATTCGGCATATGGCTACACCTTC
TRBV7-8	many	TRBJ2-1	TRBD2	CASSSWTSGSKNEQFF	TGTGCCAGCAGCTCCTGGACTAGCGGGAGTAAGAATGAGCAGTTCTTC
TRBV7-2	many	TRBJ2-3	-	CASSPGTAGPGTDTQYF	TGTGCCAGCAGCCCTGGGACAGCGGGGCCTGGCACAGATACGCAGTATTTT
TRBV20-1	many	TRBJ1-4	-	CSARSAERNEKLFF	TGCAGTGCTAGATCGGCAGAACGCAATGAAAAACTGTTTTTT
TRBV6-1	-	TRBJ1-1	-	CASRVGLNTEAFF	TGTGCCAGCAGGGTTGGATTGAACACTGAAGCTTTCTTT
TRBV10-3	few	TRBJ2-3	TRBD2	CATGLAPDTQYF	TGTGCCACCGGACTAGCTCCAGATACGCAGTATTTT
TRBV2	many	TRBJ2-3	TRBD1	CASGTGEGADTQYF	TGTGCCAGCGGGACAGGGGAGGGGGCAGATACGCAGTATTTT
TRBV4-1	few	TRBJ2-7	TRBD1	CASSQDEAGGYEQYF	TGCGCCAGCAGCCAAGATGAGGCAGGGGGCTACGAGCAGTACTTC
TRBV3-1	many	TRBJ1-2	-	CASSQAYHGYTF	TGTGCCAGCAGCCAAGCATACCATGGCTACACCTTC
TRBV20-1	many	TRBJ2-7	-	CSARDRGAYEQYF	TGCAGTGCTAGAGACAGGGGTGCCTACGAGCAGTACTTC
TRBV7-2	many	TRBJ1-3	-	CASTNSGNTIYF	TGTGCCAGCACGAACTCTGGAAACACCATATATTTT
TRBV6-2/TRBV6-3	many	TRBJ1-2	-	CATTGSGNYGYTF	TGTGCCACCACAGGGTCAGGGAACTATGGCTACACCTTC
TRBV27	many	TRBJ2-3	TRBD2	CASSLGLAGVADTQYF	TGTGCCAGCAGTTTGGGACTAGCGGGAGTGGCAGATACGCAGTATTTT
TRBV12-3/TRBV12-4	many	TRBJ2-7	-	CASSLAYPLTVEQYF	TGTGCCAGCAGTTTAGCGTACCCCCTGACAGTCGAGCAGTACTTC
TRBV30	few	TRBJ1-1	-	CACTGNTEAFF	TGTGCCTGCACAGGGAACACTGAAGCTTTCTTT
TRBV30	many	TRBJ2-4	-	CAWSVGGGVKNIQYF	TGTGCCTGGAGTGTAGGTGGAGGGGTCAAAAACATTCAGTACTTC